One and the same sample provided the 4 T cell receptor beta chains below, sequenced in a study of OX40 agonist ivuxolimab in advanced cancers. Method: immunoSEQ multiplex PCR; TCRdb's copy keeps in-frame clones and lacks some. This sample has tens of thousands of clones; approximately 84% occur once, and the top ten carry about 12%. The sequences come from CD4+ or CD8+ T cells sorted from blood, collected in a trial of the OX40 agonist ivuxolimab. These receptors were collected from an adult with an advanced solid tumor such as melanoma, head and neck, liver or kidney cancer.

V gene TRBV11-2 combines with J gene TRBJ1-6; D is undetermined. CDR1 SGHAT and CDR2 FQNNGV come from the germline V gene. The V end was cut by 5 bases, the J end by 8 bases, with 10 bases between. This CDR3 region has 13 residues. The CDR3 loop is CASSESRDSPLHF. DNA of the CDR3: TGTGCCAGCAGCGAATCGAGGGATTCACCCCTCCACTTT.

The DNA of the CDR3 is TGTGCCAGCAGCTCACAGAGGACTGAAGCTTTCTTT. Its translation: CASSSQRTEAFF. The V and J genes are TRBV5-4 and TRBJ1-1; unclear D gene. CDR1 and CDR2 from the germline V gene are SGHNT and YYREEE (reference sequence). V lost 3 bases and J 5 bases, leaving 8 bases between the germline ends. This CDR3 is built from 12 residues.

V usage is TRBV6-1 and J usage is TRBJ2-5, with 8 bases aligning to TRBD1. This CDR3 is built from 15 residues. CDR1 is MNHNS and CDR2 is SASEGT in the germline V gene. J lost 4 bases, V lost 4 bases, and 8 bases had no gene match. The CDR3 loop is CASSAWTGLGETQYF. CDR3 coding DNA: TGTGCCAGCAGTGCGTGGACAGGGTTGGGAGAGACCCAGTACTTC.

This clone was observed a single time. V usage is TRBV6-5 and J usage is TRBJ2-1; D is undetermined. V shed 0 bases and J shed 7 bases, with 13 bases lying between them. There are 15 residues in the CDR3. Germline lookup yields CDR1 MNHEY and CDR2 SVGAGI. The CDR3 DNA is TGTGCCAGCAGTTACTCATGGACGACCCCTAATGAGCAGTTCTTC. Translating it yields CASSYSWTTPNEQFF.